This T cell receptor beta chain was identified during a study of blood T cell repertoires in COVID-19. J lost 15 bases, V lost 0 bases, and 5 bases had no gene match. The CDR3 contains 12 residues. Germline V CDR1 and CDR2: MNHEY, SMNVEV (reference sequence). Profiled with immunoSEQ multiplex PCR; TCRdb holds only in-frame clones, not every one. The profile shows approximately 140,000 clones, about 83% of them singletons. Sequencing was performed on peripheral blood. The sequence was collected from a man aged 30 to 45 with COVID-19, enrolled during active disease. J is TRBJ2-1 and V is TRBV27; TRBD2 aligns across 7 bases. The CDR3 region is CASSLSKRELFF. The CDR3 nucleotides read TGTGCCAGCAGTTTATCGAAGCGGGAACTGTTCTTC.